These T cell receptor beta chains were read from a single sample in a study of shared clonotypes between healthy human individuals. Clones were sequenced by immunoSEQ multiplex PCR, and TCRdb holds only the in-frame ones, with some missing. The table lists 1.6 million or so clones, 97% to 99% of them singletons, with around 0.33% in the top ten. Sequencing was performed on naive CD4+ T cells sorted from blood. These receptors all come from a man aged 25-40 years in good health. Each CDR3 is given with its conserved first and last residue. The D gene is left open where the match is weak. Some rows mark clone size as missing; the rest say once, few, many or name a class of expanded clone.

TGTGCCAGCTCACTTGACAGGGCTTCCTACGAGCAGTACTTC,CASSLDRASYEQYF,.,TRBV18,TRBD1,TRBJ2-7
TGTGCTAGTTCCCTCTCTTTCAGCGGGGAGCTGTTTTTT,CASSLSFSGELFF,.,TRBV12-5,.,TRBJ2-2
TGTGCCAGCACCCGGGCTGGAGAGACCCAGTACTTC,CASTRAGETQYF,.,TRBV27,.,TRBJ2-5
TGTGCCAGCAGCCGGCATGGAGTAGGAGCCGGGGCCAACGTCCTGACTTTC,CASSRHGVGAGANVLTF,.,TRBV9,.,TRBJ2-6
TGTGCCAGCAGTTACGGAGCCCTGGGGGCCAACGTCCTGACTTTC,CASSYGALGANVLTF,.,TRBV6-5,.,TRBJ2-6
TGTGCCAGCAGTCCGCCCGGGACTTTCAATCAGCCCCAGCATTTT,CASSPPGTFNQPQHF,once,TRBV28,.,TRBJ1-5
TGCGCCAGCAGCTTGGCAGGTTCTACCAATCAGCCCCAGCATTTT,CASSLAGSTNQPQHF,.,TRBV5-1,.,TRBJ1-5
TGTGCCAGCAGCCAGGGTGGGAACACTGAAGCTTTCTTT,CASSQGGNTEAFF,.,TRBV6-6,.,TRBJ1-1
TGTGCCAGCAGTAAATGGGACACAAACACTGAAGCTTTCTTT,CASSKWDTNTEAFF,.,TRBV27,.,TRBJ1-1
TGTGCCAGCAGGCAGAGCTCCTACAATGAGCAGTTCTTC,CASRQSSYNEQFF,.,TRBV6-1,.,TRBJ2-1
TGTGCCAGCTCGAGGGTAGCGGGAGGAAGGTACAATGAGCAGTTCTTC,CASSRVAGGRYNEQFF,.,TRBV27,TRBD2,TRBJ2-1
TGTGCCAGCAGTTTATATCGAGATGTCACTGAAGCTTTCTTT,CASSLYRDVTEAFF,.,TRBV27,.,TRBJ1-1
TGTGCCAGCAGCTTAAGTGAGGTAACCTACGAGCAGTACTTC,CASSLSEVTYEQYF,once,TRBV7-8,.,TRBJ2-7